This T cell receptor beta chain was sequenced in a study of shared T cell receptors in the human thymus. Profiled with immunoSEQ multiplex PCR; TCRdb holds only in-frame clones, not every one. The table includes a few hundred thousand clones, about 95% detected once. CDR1 SGHRS and CDR2 YFSETQ come from the germline V gene. The CDR3 runs 14 residues. V was pared by 6 bases and J by 2 bases, with 5 bases of the junction left unmatched. This chain joins TRBV5-1 and TRBJ2-7; 10 nucleotides line up with TRBD2. This receptor was identified in a human donor. Sequencing input: thymocytes. The CDR3 region has the DNA TGCGCCAGCACCAGGACTAGCGGAACCTACGAGCAGTACTTC. Amino acid sequence: CASTRTSGTYEQYF.